Presented here are 3 T cell receptor beta chains from one specimen sequenced in a study of cytomegalovirus exposure and HLA in healthy donors. The PCR contained 60 Vbeta and 13 Jbeta primers. The method was immunoSEQ multiplex PCR; TCRdb's version includes in-frame clones alone and lacks a portion of them. The repertoire holds 150,000 or so clones, with roughly 83% as singletons. Sequenced material: PBMCs. Source of these receptors: a man aged 25-45 years in good health and CMV-seronegative.

The chain employs TRBV4-2 and TRBJ2-1; TRBD2 might be the D (5 bases). This CDR3 is built from 15 residues. From germline, CDR1 is LGHNA and CDR2 YNFKEQ. The ends were cut back, 0 bases at V and 10 bases at J, with 16 bases in the middle. For the CDR3, the DNA is TGTGCCAGCAGCCAAGATTCACCGAGGGATGAGGAGCAGTTCTTC. Its translation: CASSQDSPRDEEQFF.

V and J are TRBV14 and TRBJ1-6, with 9 nucleotides matching TRBD1. The CDR3 length is 18 residues. The V gene's germline CDR1 is SGHDN and CDR2 FVKESK. V gave up 3 bases and J gave up 6 bases; unmatched junction bases: 12. The CDR3 loop reads CASSQFPTGTGSNSPLHF. The CDR3 nucleotides read TGTGCCAGCAGCCAGTTTCCTACCGGGACAGGGTCTAATTCACCCCTCCACTTT. Looking up the rest from reference TRBV14 and TRBJ1-6 gives the full variable domain: EAGVTQFPSHSVIEKGQTVTLRCDPISGHDNLYWYRRVMGKEIKFLLHFVKESKQDESGMPNNRFLAERTGGTYSTLKVQPAELEDSGVYFCASSQFPTGTGSNSPLHFGNGTRLTVT.

This clone was seen only a few times. The chain combines TRBV27 with TRBJ2-2, with 7 bases matching TRBD1. Germline lookup yields CDR1 MNHEY and CDR2 SMNVEV (reference sequence). The CDR3 has 15 residues. Germline trimming cut 2 bases from V and 7 bases from J; bases unmatched to any gene: 7. DNA of the CDR3: TGTGCCAGCAGTTTACCGGGACAGATAAACGGGGAGCTGTTTTTT. It is translated as CASSLPGQINGELFF.